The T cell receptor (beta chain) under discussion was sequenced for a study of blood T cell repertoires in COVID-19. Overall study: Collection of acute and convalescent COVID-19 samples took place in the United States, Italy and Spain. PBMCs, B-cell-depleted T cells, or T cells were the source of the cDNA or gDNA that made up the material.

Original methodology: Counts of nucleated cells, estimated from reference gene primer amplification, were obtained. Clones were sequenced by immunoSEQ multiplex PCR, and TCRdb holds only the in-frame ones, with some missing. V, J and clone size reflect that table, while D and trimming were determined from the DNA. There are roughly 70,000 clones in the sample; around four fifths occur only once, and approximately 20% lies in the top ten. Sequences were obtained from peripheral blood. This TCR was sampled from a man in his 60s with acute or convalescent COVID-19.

The chain's CDR3 is CASSQVSLAGADTQYF. The CDR3 DNA is TGTGCCAGCAGCCAAGTATCACTAGCGGGGGCAGATACGCAGTATTTT. The V gene is TRBV4-2, the J gene TRBJ2-3; 11 nucleotides match TRBD2. Trimming took 1 base from V and 4 from J; bases not matched to a gene: 4. Germline CDR1 and CDR2: LGHNA and YNFKEQ. CDR3 size: 16 residues.